What follows are 31 T cell receptor beta chains derived from one specimen sequenced in a study of blood T cells in healthy people across ages. The use of a sample-barcoded 5' primer and a J-beta primer mix characterized a second PCR of about 7 to 12 cycles. TCRdb fed the 5' RACE reads into MiXCR, producing one record per CDR3 protein. The sample has about 620,000 distinct CDR3 sequences; roughly 21% are singletons. Sample: blood. The receptors here all came from an older man in good health.

This chain joins TRBV29-1 and TRBJ1-4; the D gene is possibly TRBD1 (5 bases). The germline V gene has CDR1 SQVTM and CDR2 ANQGSEA. The CDR3 length is 14 residues. The V gene lost 1 base and the J gene lost 7 bases, with 13 bases spanning the gap. The CDR3 sequence is CSVEGDSYGEKLFF. The CDR3 region has the DNA TGCAGCGTTGAAGGAGACAGTTACGGTGAAAAACTGTTTTTT.

The V gene is TRBV12-3 or TRBV12-4, the J gene TRBJ2-1; D unresolved. This CDR3 spans 12 amino acids. Trimming shortened V by 8 bases and J by 6 bases, and 11 bases separated the two germline ends. This CDR3 is CASDKSGNEQFF. The CDR3 DNA follows: TGTGCCAGCGATAAATCAGGCAATGAGCAGTTCTTC.

V usage is TRBV10-3 and J usage is TRBJ2-1, with unresolved D. V shed 9 bases and J shed 8 bases, with 17 bases lying between them. Germline loops: CDR1 ENHRY, CDR2 SYGVKD. The length of the CDR3 is 13 residues. CDR3 protein: CAIVGGPTDEQFF. The CDR3 coding sequence is TGTGCCATTGTGGGCGGCCCTACGGATGAGCAGTTCTTC.

This clonotype came up a few times. One end of the junction varies from germline; a read error may be responsible. The chain carries TRBV7-2 and TRBJ2-5; no definite D call. The J call is in doubt because the DNA end fits TRBJ2-1 better. The germline gives CDR1 SGHTA, CDR2 FQGNSA. The CDR3 length is 13 residues. CDR3 DNA: TGTGCCAGCAGCTTCACCAGCTACAGTGAGCAGTTCTTC. Amino acid sequence: CASSFTSYSEQFF.

This clonotype came up a few times. This chain uses TRBV20-1 with TRBJ2-5, with TRBD2 identical over 9 bases. Trimming cost V 6 bases and J 4 bases; bases outside gene matches: 6. The germline V gene encodes CDR1 DFQATT and CDR2 SNEGSKA (reference sequence). The CDR3 contains 13 residues. This CDR3 is CSASSGSGETQYF. CDR3 coding DNA: TGCAGTGCCAGTAGCGGGAGCGGAGAGACCCAGTACTTC.

This clonotype was seen a handful of times. The chain links TRBV4-1 to TRBJ2-7; 8 bases agree with TRBD2. This CDR3 contains 15 residues. V trimming: 2 bases; J trimming: 3 bases; junction bases outside the gene matches: 6. The germline CDR1 and CDR2 sequences are MGHRA and YSYEKL. CDR3 amino acids: CASSQTLTSVYEQYF. The CDR3 bases are TGCGCCAGCAGCCAAACCTTGACTAGCGTCTACGAGCAGTACTTC.

Regarding this clonotype: Germline and junction disagree at one end, which may indicate a read error. V is TRBV12-3 or TRBV12-4 and J is TRBJ1-1; D call uncertain. This CDR3 region has 13 residues. The CDR3 nucleotides read TGTGCCTGCAGTTTAACAGTGAACACTGAAGCTTTCTTT. Protein sequence: CACSLTVNTEAFF.

The chain combines TRBV20-1 with TRBJ2-1; 13 nucleotides line up with TRBD2. Germline lookup yields CDR1 DFQATT and CDR2 SNEGSKA (reference sequence). The junction had 8 bases not matched to a gene; V was cut back by 5 bases and J by 1 base. CDR3 length: 17 residues. The CDR3 nucleotides read TGCAGTGCTCGGACTAGCGGGAGCGGGGGATCCTACAATGAGCAGTTCTTC. Translating it yields CSARTSGSGGSYNEQFF.

In its sample, this clonotype was seen a few times. The rearrangement links TRBV6-1 to TRBJ2-1; TRBD2 matches at 8 bases. V gave up 6 bases and J gave up 2 bases; unmatched junction bases: 9. Germline V gives CDR1 MNHNS, CDR2 SASEGT. CDR3 size: 16 residues. Here the CDR3 DNA reads TGTGCCAGCAGAGAGAGCGGGAGTAAGACCTACAATGAGCAGTTCTTC. The encoded protein is CASRESGSKTYNEQFF.

The chain combines TRBV5-1 with TRBJ1-5; no definite D call. This CDR3 has 15 amino acids. Trimming took 4 bases from V and 3 from J, leaving 14 bases between them. From germline, CDR1 is SGHRS and CDR2 YFSETQ. The CDR3 region is CASSVDGDNNQPQHF. CDR3 nucleotide sequence: TGCGCCAGCAGCGTGGACGGAGATAACAATCAGCCCCAGCATTTT.

The V and J genes are TRBV12-3 or TRBV12-4 and TRBJ1-2, with 8 positions matching TRBD1. V gave up 9 bases and J gave up 6 bases; unmatched junction bases: 3. This CDR3 has 11 residues. The DNA of the CDR3 is TGTGCCAGTGGACAGGGCAATGGCTACACCTTC. This translates into CASGQGNGYTF.

This clonotype was picked up a small number of times. The CDR3 region is CASSPSVGGAYEQYF. CDR3 nucleotides: TGTGCCAGCTCTCCCTCGGTAGGGGGGGCCTACGAGCAGTACTTC. This chain joins TRBV18 and TRBJ2-5; the D gene is possibly TRBD2 (7 bases). The DNA end is a closer match to TRBJ2-7, so the J assignment may be wrong. The CDR3 loop spans 15 amino acids. CDR1 KGHSH and CDR2 LQKENI come from the germline V gene.

The genes are TRBV15 and TRBJ2-5, with D perhaps assigned TRBD1 or TRBD2 (5 bases each). The assigned J gene may be wrong: the sequence end matches TRBJ2-1 better. The V gene's germline CDR1 is LNHNV and CDR2 YYDKDF (reference sequence). The CDR3 spans 17 residues. The CDR3 is CATSREKSGAGADEQFF. The CDR3 DNA reads as TGTGCCACCAGCAGAGAAAAGTCCGGGGCCGGTGCCGATGAGCAGTTCTTC.

This clonotype was counted a few times. This chain connects TRBV20-1 to TRBJ2-5; 7 nucleotides match TRBD1. CDR1 and CDR2 from the germline V gene are DFQATT and SNEGSKA (reference sequence). After removal of 6 bases from V and 10 bases from J, the junction contained 20 bases not matched to a gene. The CDR3 has 15 residues. This chain's CDR3 is CSATPGTESVEGQYF. CDR3 bases: TGCAGTGCGACCCCCGGGACAGAGTCGGTCGAGGGCCAGTACTTC.

V usage is TRBV30 and J usage is TRBJ2-1, with 8 positions matching TRBD2. J gave up 0 bases and V 3 bases, and 4 bases lay outside the gene matches. This CDR3 is built from 15 residues. Germline CDR1 and CDR2: GTSNPN and SVGIG (reference sequence). As DNA, the CDR3 is TGTGCCTGGAGCCCCGGGACTAGCTCCTACAATGAGCAGTTCTTC. The encoded protein is CAWSPGTSSYNEQFF.

This clonotype was seen only a few times. This CDR3 is CASSPFTENTEAFF. Here the CDR3 DNA reads TGTGCCAGCTCACCATTTACGGAGAACACTGAAGCTTTCTTT. V gene TRBV18 combines with J gene TRBJ1-1, with D uncertain. Germline V gene lookup returns CDR1 KGHSH and CDR2 LQKENI. CDR3 length: 14 residues. Trimming pared 2 bases from V and 1 base from J, leaving 8 bases between.

The rearrangement uses TRBV10-3 and TRBJ2-5; D could derive from TRBD1 or TRBD2 (6 bases each). The J call may be wrong; the DNA end is better matched by TRBJ2-7. Germline V gene sequence: CDR1 ENHRY, CDR2 SYGVKD. CDR3 length equals 15 residues. For the CDR3, the DNA is TGTGCCATCAGTGAGTCGTTGGGGGGCCACTACGAGCAGTACTTC. This sequence encodes CAISESLGGHYEQYF.

Only a few counts were recorded for this clonotype. V usage is TRBV7-2 and J usage is TRBJ1-3, with D tentatively TRBD1 (6 bases). V was clipped by 1 base and J by 0 bases, with 13 bases between them. CDR1 SGHTA and CDR2 FQGNSA come from the germline V gene. CDR3 length: 17 amino acids. CDR3 sequence: CASSLVGRGGSGNTIYF. Here the CDR3 DNA reads TGTGCCAGCAGCTTAGTGGGTCGAGGGGGCTCTGGAAACACCATATATTTT.

This clonotype was found many times. The genes are TRBV29-1 and TRBJ2-5; 8 bases are shared with TRBD1. The V gene end was trimmed by 0 bases and the J gene end by 5 bases; junction bases not matched to a gene: 8. This CDR3 has 15 amino acids. The germline V gene has CDR1 SQVTM and CDR2 ANQGSEA. In DNA, the CDR3 is TGCAGCGTTGAAGATCGTCAGGGGGCTGGGGAGACCCAGTACTTC. This codes for CSVEDRQGAGETQYF. Variable domain in full (rest from reference TRBV29-1 and TRBJ2-5): SAVISQKPSRDICQRGTSLTIQCQVDSQVTMMFWYRQQPGQSLTLIATANQGSEATYESGFVIDKFPISRPNLTFSTLTVSNMSPEDSSIYLCSVEDRQGAGETQYFGPGTRLLVL.

This clonotype has just a few counts. This rearrangement joins TRBV28 to TRBJ2-1; 7 nucleotides align to TRBD2. The CDR3 contains 17 residues. Germline CDR1 is MDHEN and CDR2 is SYDVKM. Trimming removed 5 bases from V and 0 bases from J; junction bases left unmatched: 10. CDR3 DNA sequence: TGTGCCAGCAGTGACCTACTAGCGATCAGCTCCTACAATGAGCAGTTCTTC. It specifies CASSDLLAISSYNEQFF. Together with reference TRBV28 and TRBJ2-1, the CDR3 gives the full variable domain: DVKVTQSSRYLVKRTGEKVFLECVQDMDHENMFWYRQDPGLGLRLIYFSYDVKMKEKGDIPEGYSVSREKKERFSLILESASTNQTSMYLCASSDLLAISSYNEQFFGPGTRLTVL.

Turning to this clonotype: A read error may account for a junction end that differs from germline. This chain connects TRBV28 to TRBJ2-2; the match to TRBD1 covers 7 bases. CDR3 length: 17 amino acids. Germline V lookup: CDR1 MDHEN, CDR2 SYDVKM. The DNA for the CDR3 is TGTGCCGGCAGTTTAATCCGGGACAGTGATAGACCCGGGGAGCTGTTTTTT. Its protein product is CAGSLIRDSDRPGELFF.

This chain links TRBV5-1 with TRBJ2-7, with D hard to call. Trimming stripped 0 bases from V and 2 bases from J, with 12 bases between. In germline, CDR1 is SGHRS, CDR2 YFSETQ. The CDR3 loop spans 15 amino acids. The CDR3 DNA is TGCGCCAGCAGCTTGGGGGCGACGGGTACCTACGAGCAGTACTTC. Translation: CASSLGATGTYEQYF.

This chain connects TRBV20-1 to TRBJ2-1; D may correspond to TRBD1 or TRBD2 (6 bases each). This CDR3 has 13 amino acids. Trimming removed 6 bases at V and 2 bases at J, with 11 bases between. Germline V gene data show CDR1 as DFQATT and CDR2 as SNEGSKA (reference sequence). The CDR3 spells CSAQGRTYNEQFF. The CDR3 nucleotides are TGCAGTGCCCAGGGGAGGACCTACAATGAGCAGTTCTTC.

This clonotype was seen only a few times. The CDR3 spells CASSRRTSGGNEQFF. The CDR3 nucleotides are TGTGCCAGCAGCCGCAGGACTAGCGGAGGGAATGAGCAGTTCTTC. The chain uses TRBV3-1 and TRBJ2-1; 10 bases match TRBD2. This CDR3 has 15 residues. The germline V gene encodes CDR1 LGHDT and CDR2 YNNKEL (reference sequence). V lost 4 bases, J lost 7 bases, and 7 bases stayed unmatched.

This clonotype was counted ten times or more. This chain connects TRBV29-1 to TRBJ2-5; a possible D gene is TRBD2 (5 bases). The closer fit of TRBJ2-1 to the DNA end suggests the J call may be wrong. In germline, CDR1 is SQVTM, CDR2 ANQGSEA. CDR3 size: 13 residues. The CDR3 reads CSVDSPPGFEQFF. CDR3 in DNA: TGCAGCGTTGACTCCCCCCCGGGATTTGAGCAGTTCTTC.

This rearrangement joins TRBV9 to TRBJ1-1; no firm D call. Per germline, CDR1 SGDLS and CDR2 YYNGEE. The CDR3 has 16 amino acids. V lost 0 bases to trimming and J lost 5 bases, with 17 bases between them. As DNA, the CDR3 is TGTGCCAGCAGCGTAGATACAGTGTCGAAGAGGACTGAAGCTTTCTTT. Amino acids: CASSVDTVSKRTEAFF.

The chain has TRBV2 and TRBJ2-5, with 13 positions matching TRBD2. The end of the DNA is better explained by TRBJ2-1, so the J call may be wrong. CDR1 is SNHLY and CDR2 is FYNNEI in the germline V gene. There are 18 residues in the CDR3. CDR3 DNA: TGTGCCAGCAGCCCTGGACTAGCGGGAGAGGGGACTTACAATGAGCAGTTCTTC. This translates into CASSPGLAGEGTYNEQFF.

V gene TRBV7-6 combines with J gene TRBJ2-2, with 9 bases aligning to TRBD2. The CDR3 totals 18 residues. V was clipped by 3 bases and J by 3 bases; unmatched bases: 11. Germline CDR1 is SGHVS and CDR2 is FNYEAQ. CDR3: CASSLRRAGGGDTGELFF. CDR3 coding DNA: TGTGCCAGCAGCTTGAGGAGAGCGGGGGGAGGGGACACCGGGGAGCTGTTTTTT.

J is TRBJ2-1 and V is TRBV7-3, with D possibly called TRBD1 or TRBD2 (6 bases each). From germline, CDR1 is SGHTA and CDR2 FQGTGA. Trimming cost V 3 bases and J 0 bases, with 9 bases left between them. The CDR3 consists of 15 residues. CDR3 amino acids: CASSFSGASYNEQFF. CDR3 coding DNA: TGTGCCAGCAGCTTCTCGGGGGCCTCCTACAATGAGCAGTTCTTC.

This clonotype has only a few counts. CDR3 nucleotides: TGTGCCGGTACTCACGGGTCGTTGGGCAATCAGCCCCAGCATTTT. It codes for CAGTHGSLGNQPQHF. V gene TRBV19 combines with J gene TRBJ1-5; D remains ambiguous. Germline V gene lookup returns CDR1 LNHDA and CDR2 SQIVND (reference sequence). The length of the CDR3 is 15 residues. V was trimmed by 11 bases and J by 2 bases, leaving 19 bases between them.

The chain is built from TRBV20-1 and TRBJ1-1, with 7 bases lining up with TRBD1. V gave up 6 bases and J gave up 4 bases; unmatched junction bases: 11. Germline V gene sequence: CDR1 DFQATT, CDR2 SNEGSKA (reference sequence). The CDR3 is made up of 14 amino acids. In nucleotides, the CDR3 is TGCAGTGCGAGAAAAGGGGGCGGGGGCACTGAAGCTTTCTTT. This sequence encodes CSARKGGGGTEAFF.